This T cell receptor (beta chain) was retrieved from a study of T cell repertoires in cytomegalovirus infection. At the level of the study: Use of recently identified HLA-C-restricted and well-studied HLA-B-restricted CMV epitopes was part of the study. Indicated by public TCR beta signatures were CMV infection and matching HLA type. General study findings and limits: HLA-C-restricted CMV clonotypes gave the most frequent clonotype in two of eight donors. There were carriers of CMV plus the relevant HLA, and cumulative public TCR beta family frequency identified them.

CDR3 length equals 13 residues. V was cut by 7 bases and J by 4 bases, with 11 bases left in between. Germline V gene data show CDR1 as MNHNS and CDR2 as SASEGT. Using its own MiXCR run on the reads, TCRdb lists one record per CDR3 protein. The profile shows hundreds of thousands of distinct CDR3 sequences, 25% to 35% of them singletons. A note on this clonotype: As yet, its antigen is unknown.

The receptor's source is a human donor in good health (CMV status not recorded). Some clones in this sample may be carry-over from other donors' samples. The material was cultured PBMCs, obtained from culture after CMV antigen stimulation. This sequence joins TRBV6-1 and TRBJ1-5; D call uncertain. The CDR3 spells CASIGGRNQPQHF. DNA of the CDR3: TGTGCCAGCATTGGAGGACGGAATCAGCCCCAGCATTTT.